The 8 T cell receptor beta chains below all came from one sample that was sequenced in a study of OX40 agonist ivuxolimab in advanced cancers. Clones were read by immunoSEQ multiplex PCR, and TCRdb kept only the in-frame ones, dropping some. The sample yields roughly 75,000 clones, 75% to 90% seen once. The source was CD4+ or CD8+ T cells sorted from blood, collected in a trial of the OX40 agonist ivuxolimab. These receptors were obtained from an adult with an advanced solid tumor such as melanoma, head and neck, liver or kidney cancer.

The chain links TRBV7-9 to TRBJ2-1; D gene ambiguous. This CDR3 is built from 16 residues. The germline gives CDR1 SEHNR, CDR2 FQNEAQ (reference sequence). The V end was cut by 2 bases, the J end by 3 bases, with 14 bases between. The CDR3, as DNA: TGTGCCAGCAGCTTATGGGTAACGGAAATCTACAATGAGCAGTTCTTC. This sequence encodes CASSLWVTEIYNEQFF.

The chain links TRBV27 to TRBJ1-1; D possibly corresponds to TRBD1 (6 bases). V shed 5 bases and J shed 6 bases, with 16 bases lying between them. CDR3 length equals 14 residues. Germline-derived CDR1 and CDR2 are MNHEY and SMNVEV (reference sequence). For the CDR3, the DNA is TGTGCCAGCAGTCCCAATCCGGGGGCTTCTGAAGCTTTCTTT. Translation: CASSPNPGASEAFF.

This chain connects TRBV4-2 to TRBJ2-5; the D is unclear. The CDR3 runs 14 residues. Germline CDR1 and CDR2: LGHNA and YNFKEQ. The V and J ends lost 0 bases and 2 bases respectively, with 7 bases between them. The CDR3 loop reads CASSQDLSQETQYF. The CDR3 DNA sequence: TGTGCCAGCAGCCAAGATCTCAGTCAAGAGACCCAGTACTTC.

Here the CDR3 DNA reads TGTGCCAGCAGTTACCGCACCGGGACAGGGAAGGAAAAACTGTTTTTT. This translates into CASSYRTGTGKEKLFF. The chain has TRBV6-5 and TRBJ1-4; 9 nucleotides align to TRBD1. Germline V gives CDR1 MNHEY, CDR2 SVGAGI. The V and J ends lost 2 bases and 8 bases, in that order; junction bases with no gene match: 9. CDR3 size: 16 residues.

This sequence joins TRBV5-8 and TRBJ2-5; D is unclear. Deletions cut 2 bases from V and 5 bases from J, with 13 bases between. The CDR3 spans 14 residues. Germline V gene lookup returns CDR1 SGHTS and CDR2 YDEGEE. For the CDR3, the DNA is TGTGCCAGCAGCTTTACGGGTCCTTTCGAGACCCAGTACTTC. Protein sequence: CASSFTGPFETQYF. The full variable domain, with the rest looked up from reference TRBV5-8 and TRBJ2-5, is EAGVTQSPTHLIKTRGQQATLRCSPISGHTSVYWYQQALGLGLQFLLWYDEGEERNRGNFPPRFSGRQFPNYSSELNVNALELEDSALYLCASSFTGPFETQYFGPGTRLLVL.

Here the CDR3 reads CASSFEYNEQFF. As DNA, the CDR3 is TGTGCCAGCAGCTTCGAATACAATGAGCAGTTCTTC. The gene calls are TRBV5-4 and TRBJ2-1, with D unresolved. The CDR3 contains 12 residues. Germline lookup yields CDR1 SGHNT and CDR2 YYREEE (reference sequence). V was pared by 2 bases and J by 4 bases, with 4 bases between. Based on the CDR3 plus reference TRBV5-4 and TRBJ2-1, the full variable domain is ETGVTQSPTHLIKTRGQQVTLRCSSQSGHNTVSWYQQALGQGPQFIFQYYREEENGRGNFPPRFSGLQFPNYSSELNVNALELDDSALYLCASSFEYNEQFFGPGTRLTVL.

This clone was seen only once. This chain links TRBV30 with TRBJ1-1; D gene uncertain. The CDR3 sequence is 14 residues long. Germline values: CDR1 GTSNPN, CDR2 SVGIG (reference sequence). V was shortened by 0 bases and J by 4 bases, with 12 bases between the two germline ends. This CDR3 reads CAWSVALVSTEAFF. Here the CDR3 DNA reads TGTGCCTGGAGTGTAGCGCTCGTGAGCACTGAAGCTTTCTTT.

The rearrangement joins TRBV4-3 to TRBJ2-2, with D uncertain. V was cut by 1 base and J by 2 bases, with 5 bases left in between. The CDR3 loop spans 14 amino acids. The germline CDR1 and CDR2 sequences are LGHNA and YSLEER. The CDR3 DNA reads TGCGCCAGCAGCCAAGTCTCAAACACCGGGGAGCTGTTTTTT. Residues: CASSQVSNTGELFF.